The clone carrying this T cell receptor (beta chain) was seen a few times. The sample comes from a study of human T cells and chemical hapten exposure. TCRdb reprocessed the RACE reads with MiXCR, giving one entry per CDR3 protein. Here the sample spans roughly 360,000 distinct CDR3 sequences, nearly 5% being singletons. Sample time point: patch test 1, 2 weeks after DPC sensitization. The treatment here: therapeutic diphenylcyclopropenone sensitization with weekly scalp DPC. The CDR3 has 15 amino acids. Germline lookup yields CDR1 MNHNS and CDR2 SASEGT. Trimming cost V 5 bases and J 5 bases; bases outside gene matches: 5.

The chain recombines TRBV6-1 with TRBJ2-2; 10 bases match TRBD1. Sequenced material: whole blood, taken in connection with sensitization to the hapten diphenylcyclopropenone (DPC). The TCR comes from a woman between 50 and 59 years old with alopecia areata. Some clones in this sample may be carry-over from other donors' samples. Here the CDR3 reads CASSPGTGETGELFF. The CDR3 nucleotides are TGTGCCAGCAGTCCAGGGACAGGGGAAACCGGGGAGCTGTTTTTT.